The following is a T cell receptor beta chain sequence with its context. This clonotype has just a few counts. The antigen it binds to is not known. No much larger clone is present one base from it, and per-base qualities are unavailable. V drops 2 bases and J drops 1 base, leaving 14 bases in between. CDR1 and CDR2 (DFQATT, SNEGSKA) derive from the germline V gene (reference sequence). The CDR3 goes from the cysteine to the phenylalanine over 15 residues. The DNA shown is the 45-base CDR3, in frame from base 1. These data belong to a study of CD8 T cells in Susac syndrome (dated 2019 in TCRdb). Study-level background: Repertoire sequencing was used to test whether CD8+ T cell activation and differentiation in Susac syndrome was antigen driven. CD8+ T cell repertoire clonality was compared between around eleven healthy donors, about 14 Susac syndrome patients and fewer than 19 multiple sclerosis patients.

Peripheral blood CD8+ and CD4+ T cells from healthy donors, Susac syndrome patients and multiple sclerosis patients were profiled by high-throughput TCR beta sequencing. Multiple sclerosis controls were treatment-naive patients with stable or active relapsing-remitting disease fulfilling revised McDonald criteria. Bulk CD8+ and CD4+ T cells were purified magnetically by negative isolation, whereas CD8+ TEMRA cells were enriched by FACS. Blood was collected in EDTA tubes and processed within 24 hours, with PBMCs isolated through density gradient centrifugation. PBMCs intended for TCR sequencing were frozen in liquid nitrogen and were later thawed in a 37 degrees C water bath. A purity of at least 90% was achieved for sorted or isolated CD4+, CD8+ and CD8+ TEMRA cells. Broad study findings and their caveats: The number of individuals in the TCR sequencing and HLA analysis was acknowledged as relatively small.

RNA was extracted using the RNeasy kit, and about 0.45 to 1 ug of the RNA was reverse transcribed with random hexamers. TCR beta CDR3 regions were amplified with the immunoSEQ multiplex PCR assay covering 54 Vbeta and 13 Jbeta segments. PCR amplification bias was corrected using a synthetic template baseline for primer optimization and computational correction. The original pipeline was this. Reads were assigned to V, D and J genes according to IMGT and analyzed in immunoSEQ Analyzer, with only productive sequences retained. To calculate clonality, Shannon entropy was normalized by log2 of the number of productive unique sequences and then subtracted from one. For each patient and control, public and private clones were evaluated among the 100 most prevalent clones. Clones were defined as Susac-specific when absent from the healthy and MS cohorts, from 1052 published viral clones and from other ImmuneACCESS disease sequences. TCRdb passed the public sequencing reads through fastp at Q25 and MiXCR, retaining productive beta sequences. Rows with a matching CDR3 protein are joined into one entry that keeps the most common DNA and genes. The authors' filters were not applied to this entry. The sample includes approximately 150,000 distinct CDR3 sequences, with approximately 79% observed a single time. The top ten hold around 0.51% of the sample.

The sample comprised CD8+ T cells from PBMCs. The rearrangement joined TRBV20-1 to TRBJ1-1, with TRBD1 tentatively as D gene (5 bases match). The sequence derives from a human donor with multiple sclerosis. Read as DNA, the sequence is TGCAGTGCTAGAAACCGGGTCGGGGGGAACACTGAAGCTTTCTTT. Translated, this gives CSARNRVGGNTEAFF.